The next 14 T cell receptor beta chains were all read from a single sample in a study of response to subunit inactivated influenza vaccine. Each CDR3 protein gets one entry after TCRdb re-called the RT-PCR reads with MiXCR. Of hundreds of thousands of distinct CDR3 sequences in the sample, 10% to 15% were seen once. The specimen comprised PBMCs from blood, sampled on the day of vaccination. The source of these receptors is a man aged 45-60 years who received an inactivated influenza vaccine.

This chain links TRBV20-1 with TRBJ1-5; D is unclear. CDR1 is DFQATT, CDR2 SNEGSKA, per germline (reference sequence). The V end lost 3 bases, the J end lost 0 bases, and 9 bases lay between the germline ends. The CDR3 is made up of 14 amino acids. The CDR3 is CSASESDSNQPQHF. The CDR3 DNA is TGCAGTGCTAGTGAGTCGGATAGCAATCAGCCCCAGCATTTT.

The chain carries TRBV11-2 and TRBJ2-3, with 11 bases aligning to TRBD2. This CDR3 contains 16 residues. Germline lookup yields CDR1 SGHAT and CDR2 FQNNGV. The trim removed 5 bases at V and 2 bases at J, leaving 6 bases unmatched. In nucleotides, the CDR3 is TGTGCCAGCAGCCCAACTAGCGGGGGCCCCACAGATACGCAGTATTTT. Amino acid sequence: CASSPTSGGPTDTQYF.

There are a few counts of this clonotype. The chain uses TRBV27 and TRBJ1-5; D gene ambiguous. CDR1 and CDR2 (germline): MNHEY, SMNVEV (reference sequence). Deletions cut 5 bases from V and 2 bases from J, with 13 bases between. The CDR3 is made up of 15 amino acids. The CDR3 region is CASSPNPAGNQPQHF. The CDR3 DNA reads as TGTGCCAGCAGTCCCAATCCGGCTGGCAATCAGCCCCAGCATTTT.

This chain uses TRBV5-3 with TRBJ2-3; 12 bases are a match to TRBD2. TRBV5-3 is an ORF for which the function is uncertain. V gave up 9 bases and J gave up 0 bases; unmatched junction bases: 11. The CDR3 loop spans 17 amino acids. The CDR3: CAMGPGLAGSSTDTQYF. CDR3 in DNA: TGTGCCATGGGCCCTGGACTAGCGGGATCTAGCACAGATACGCAGTATTTT.

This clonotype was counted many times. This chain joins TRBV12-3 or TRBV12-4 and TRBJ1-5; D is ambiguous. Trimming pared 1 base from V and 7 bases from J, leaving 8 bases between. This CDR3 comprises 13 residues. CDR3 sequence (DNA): TGTGCCAGCAGTTTAGAGGTCGGACAGCCCCAGCATTTT. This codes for CASSLEVGQPQHF.

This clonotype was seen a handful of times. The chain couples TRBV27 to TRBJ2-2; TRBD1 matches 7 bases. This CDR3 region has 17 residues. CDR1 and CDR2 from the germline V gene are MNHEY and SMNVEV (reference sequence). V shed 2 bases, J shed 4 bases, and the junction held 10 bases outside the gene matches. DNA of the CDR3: TGTGCCAGCAGTTTACCTACAGGGGTTGGGGGCACCGGGGAGCTGTTTTTT. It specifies CASSLPTGVGGTGELFF.

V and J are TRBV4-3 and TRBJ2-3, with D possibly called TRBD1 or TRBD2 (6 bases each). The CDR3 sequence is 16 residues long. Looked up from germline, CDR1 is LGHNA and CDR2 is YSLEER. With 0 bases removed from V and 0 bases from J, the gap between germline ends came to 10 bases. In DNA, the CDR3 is TGCGCCAGCAGCCAAGATAGGGGGGTTAGCACAGATACGCAGTATTTT. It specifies CASSQDRGVSTDTQYF.

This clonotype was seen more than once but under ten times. CDR3 nucleotides: TGCAGCGTACCTCCGGGACAGGGGAGGACTGAAGCTTTCTTT. Translation gives CSVPPGQGRTEAFF. This chain uses TRBV29-1 with TRBJ1-1; 10 positions agree with TRBD1. J gave up 5 bases and V 6 bases, and 9 bases lay outside the gene matches. This CDR3 region has 14 residues. Germline V gene lookup returns CDR1 SQVTM and CDR2 ANQGSEA.

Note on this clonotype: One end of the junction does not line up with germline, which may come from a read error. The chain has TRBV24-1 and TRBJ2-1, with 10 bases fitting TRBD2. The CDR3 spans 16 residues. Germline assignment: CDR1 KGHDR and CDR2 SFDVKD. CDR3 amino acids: CATSDLGSGRVNEQLF. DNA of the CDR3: TGTGCCACCAGTGATTTGGGCAGCGGGAGGGTAAATGAGCAGCTCTTC.

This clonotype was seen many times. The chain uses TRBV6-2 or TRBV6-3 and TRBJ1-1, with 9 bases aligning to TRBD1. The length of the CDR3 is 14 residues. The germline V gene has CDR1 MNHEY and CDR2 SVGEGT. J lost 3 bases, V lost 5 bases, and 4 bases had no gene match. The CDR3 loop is CASSPDRGYTEAFF. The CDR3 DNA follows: TGTGCCAGCAGTCCGGACAGGGGTTACACTGAAGCTTTCTTT.

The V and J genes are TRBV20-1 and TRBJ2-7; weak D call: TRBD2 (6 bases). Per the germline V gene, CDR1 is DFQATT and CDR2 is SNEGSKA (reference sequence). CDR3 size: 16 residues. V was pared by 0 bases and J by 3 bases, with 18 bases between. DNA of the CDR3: TGCAGTGCTAGAGACGAACCGCCGGGACTGGACTACGAGCAGTACTTC. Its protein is CSARDEPPGLDYEQYF.

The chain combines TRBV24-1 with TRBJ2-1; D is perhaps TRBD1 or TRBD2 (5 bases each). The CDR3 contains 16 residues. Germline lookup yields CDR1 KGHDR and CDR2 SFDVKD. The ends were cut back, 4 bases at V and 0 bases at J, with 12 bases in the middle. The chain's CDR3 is CATSDPGTSSYNEQFF. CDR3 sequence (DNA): TGTGCCACCAGTGACCCAGGGACGAGCTCCTACAATGAGCAGTTCTTC.

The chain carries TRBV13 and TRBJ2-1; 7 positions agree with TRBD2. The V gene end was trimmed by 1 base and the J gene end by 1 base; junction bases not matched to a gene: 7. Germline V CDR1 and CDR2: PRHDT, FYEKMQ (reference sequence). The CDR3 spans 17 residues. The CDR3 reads CASSLVRAGVSYNEQFF. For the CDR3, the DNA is TGTGCCAGCAGCTTAGTTCGGGCGGGAGTATCCTACAATGAGCAGTTCTTC. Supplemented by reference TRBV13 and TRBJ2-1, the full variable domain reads AAGVIQSPRHLIKEKRETATLKCYPIPRHDTVYWYQQGPGQDPQFLISFYEKMQSDKGSIPDRFSAQQFSDYHSELNMSSLELGDSALYFCASSLVRAGVSYNEQFFGPGTRLTVL.

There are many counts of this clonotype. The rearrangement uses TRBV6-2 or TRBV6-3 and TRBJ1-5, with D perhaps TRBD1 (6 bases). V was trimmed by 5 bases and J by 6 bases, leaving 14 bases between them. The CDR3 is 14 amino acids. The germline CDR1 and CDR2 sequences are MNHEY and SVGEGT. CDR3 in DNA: TGTGCCAGCAGTCACCACAGGGATGGTCAGCCCCAGCATTTT. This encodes CASSHHRDGQPQHF.